Below, 8 T cell receptor beta chains from the same sample are listed, as sequenced in a study of cytomegalovirus exposure and HLA in healthy donors (TCRdb year 2017). The library was obtained by the immunoSEQ multiplex PCR assay. A mixture of 60 forward primers for TCR Vbeta segments and 13 reverse primers for TCR Jbeta segments was used in the multiplex PCR. As stored in TCRdb, this immuneACCESS dataset retains in-frame rearrangements with V and J assigned. A fraction of the clones does not appear; measured against another copy, unresolved V genes explain less than half of the discrepancy, and the remainder lacks a known reason. The sample table records roughly 200,000 clones; around three quarters of these occur just once. The ten largest clones add up to 3.5% to 5% of the sample. Material: PBMCs. Receptors originate from a woman aged 25 to 39 in good health and CMV-seropositive.

The chain couples TRBV2 to TRBJ1-2; D gene uncertain. The V end was cut by 3 bases, the J end by 5 bases, with 10 bases between. CDR1 is SNHLY, CDR2 FYNNEI, per germline. The CDR3 loop spans 13 amino acids. The DNA for the CDR3 is TGTGCCAGCAGTGAGGAACAGTCGTATGGCTACACCTTC. This codes for CASSEEQSYGYTF.

CDR3 protein: CASRPWGHSNQPQHF. The CDR3 bases are TGTGCCAGCAGGCCGTGGGGACATAGCAATCAGCCCCAGCATTTT. The V and J genes are TRBV5-6 and TRBJ1-5, with D perhaps TRBD1 (6 bases). Trimming cost V 5 bases and J 0 bases, with 12 bases left between them. Germline assignment: CDR1 SGHDT and CDR2 YYEEEE. The length of the CDR3 is 15 residues.

The J gene is TRBJ1-1, the V gene TRBV27; a possible D gene is TRBD1 (5 bases). CDR1 and CDR2 from the germline V gene are MNHEY and SMNVEV (reference sequence). The CDR3 loop spans 11 amino acids. Between the trimmed V and J ends, which lost 8 bases and 1 base, there was a span of 5 bases. The CDR3 loop is CASQGNTEAFF. The CDR3 coding sequence is TGTGCCAGCCAGGGGAACACTGAAGCTTTCTTT.

CDR3 bases: TGTGCCAGCAGTTACGTACTAGCGGATACCTACAATGAGCAGTTCTTC. It specifies CASSYVLADTYNEQFF. This chain uses TRBV6-6 with TRBJ2-1; 8 bases fit TRBD2. CDR1 and CDR2 from the germline V gene are MNHNY and SVGAGI (reference sequence). This CDR3 contains 16 residues. J gave up 2 bases and V 2 bases, and 5 bases lay outside the gene matches.

The V and J genes are TRBV11-2 and TRBJ1-1, with TRBD1 identical over 12 bases. The trim removed 5 bases at V and 10 bases at J, leaving 8 bases unmatched. Germline assignment: CDR1 SGHAT and CDR2 FQNNGV. CDR3 length: 14 amino acids. The CDR3: CASSPAGTGGLAFF. CDR3 bases: TGTGCCAGCAGCCCAGCTGGGACAGGGGGCTTAGCTTTCTTT.

This clone has a single count. The rearrangement links TRBV5-1 to TRBJ2-1; the match to TRBD1 covers 11 bases. Germline CDR1 is SGHRS and CDR2 is YFSETQ. With V trimmed by 3 bases and J by 5 bases, 16 bases remained unmatched. This CDR3 is 19 amino acids long. The CDR3 region is CASSSDWGQGDPNNNEQFF. CDR3 DNA: TGCGCCAGCAGCTCAGATTGGGGACAGGGGGACCCGAACAACAATGAGCAGTTCTTC.

V usage is TRBV10-2 and J usage is TRBJ2-5, with D possibly matching TRBD2 (5 bases). Deletions cut 6 bases from V and 2 bases from J, with 10 bases between. Germline loops: CDR1 WSHSY, CDR2 SAAADI. CDR3 length equals 13 residues. Here the CDR3 reads CASRTGIQETQYF. The DNA for the CDR3 is TGCGCCAGCAGGACGGGGATTCAAGAGACCCAGTACTTC.

This chain joins TRBV4-1 and TRBJ1-2, with TRBD1 matching over 7 bases. CDR1 is MGHRA, CDR2 YSYEKL, per germline. J was trimmed by 6 bases and V by 1 base; bases with no gene match: 8. The CDR3 extends over 15 amino acids. For the CDR3, the DNA is TGCGCCAGCAGCCAAGGAGACAGGGCAGGTGATGGCTACACCTTC. It encodes CASSQGDRAGDGYTF.